These 5 T cell receptor beta chains share one sample of origin, sequenced in a study of CD8+CD57+ T cells in acquired aplastic anemia (dated by TCRdb to about 2018). The patients picked for sequencing were ones in whom flow cytometry had shown an expansion of CD8+CD57+ cells. The listed sequencing device is Illumina HiSeq 2000. Genomic DNA was used as template for profiling of TCR beta VDJ combinations and CDR3 sequences. The public sequencing data were trimmed at Q25 with fastp and processed into clonotypes with MiXCR by TCRdb, which kept only in-frame beta chains. Every CDR3 protein is listed once, alongside the most common genes and DNA of its rows. The sample records 400,000 to 600,000 distinct CDR3 sequences, about a third of which are singletons. The ten biggest clones cover around 0.82% of the sample. Sequencing was performed on sorted CD4+, CD8+, or CD8+CD57+ T cells (not recorded which) from PBMCs. All receptors come from a human donor with aplastic anemia.

The V call is TRBV29-1, the J call TRBJ2-1; possibly TRBD1 for D (6 bases). CDR3 length: 15 residues. Germline CDR1 is SQVTM and CDR2 is ANQGSEA. The ends were cut back, 1 base at V and 7 bases at J, with 17 bases in the middle. The CDR3 sequence: CSVEGWQGIGNEQFF. CDR3 DNA: TGCAGCGTTGAAGGGTGGCAGGGGATCGGGAATGAGCAGTTCTTC.

This clonotype occurred once. A read error may be the cause here, since a much bigger clone is one base away. This chain joins TRBV7-9 and TRBJ1-5; perhaps TRBD1 as D (5 bases). The length of the CDR3 is 14 residues. Germline V CDR1 and CDR2: SEHNR, FQNEAQ (reference sequence). The CDR3 nucleotides are TGTACCAGCAGCTTAGCCAGGGATGATCAGCCCCAGCATTTT. Amino acids: CTSSLARDDQPQHF.

The chain joins TRBV15 to TRBJ2-6; D uncertain. V was pared by 5 bases and J by 11 bases, with 4 bases between. This CDR3 contains 10 residues. Per the germline V gene, CDR1 is LNHNV and CDR2 is YYDKDF (reference sequence). The CDR3 DNA is TGTGCCACCAGCGGGGACGTCCTGACTTTC. Its translation is CATSGDVLTF.

This clonotype was seen many times. The rearrangement joins TRBV2 to TRBJ1-2; D is ambiguous. V shed 3 bases and J shed 9 bases, with 11 bases lying between them. Germline V gene data show CDR1 as SNHLY and CDR2 as FYNNEI. This CDR3 is built from 12 residues. The CDR3 spells CASSDVGKSYTF. The CDR3 DNA reads as TGTGCCAGCAGTGATGTGGGAAAGAGCTACACCTTC.

This clonotype was recorded only once. The rearrangement uses TRBV29-1 and TRBJ1-3; a possible D gene is TRBD1 (5 bases). Germline-derived CDR1 and CDR2 are SQVTM and ANQGSEA. Deletions cut 3 bases from V and 3 bases from J, with 12 bases between. This CDR3 is 14 amino acids long. The CDR3 region has the DNA TGCAGCGTTGAGAAAGGGGCGAGTGGAAACACCATATATTTT. It yields the protein CSVEKGASGNTIYF.